This TCR beta chain was documented in a study of blood T cells in healthy people across ages. Across the whole study: Capture via template switching afforded approximately one barcoded beta molecule per two T cells.

A second PCR, run for roughly 6 to 11 cycles, used a sample-barcoded 5' primer plus a J-beta primer mix. TCRdb passed the 5' RACE reads through MiXCR, listing each CDR3 protein once. The sample records around 500,000 distinct CDR3 sequences, 45% to 55% being singletons. Regarding this clonotype: Antigen specificity is unknown.

This CDR3 is built from 15 residues. Per the germline V gene, CDR1 is SGHRS and CDR2 is YFSETQ. Germline trimming cut 0 bases from V and 7 bases from J; bases unmatched to any gene: 7. Regarding the study as a whole: The fall in TCR beta diversity per million T cells was roughly linear with age. More naive CD4+ cells and higher diversity marked long-lived donors relative to aged donors.

There were at least 5.5 micrograms of total RNA extracted from every sample. The sequenced sample consisted of blood. V gene TRBV5-1 combines with J gene TRBJ2-3; 8 bases align to TRBD2. The sequence was obtained from a man older than 75 in good health. CDR3 in DNA: TGCGCCAGCAGCTTGGCGGGGGGGCCTCTGAATACGCAGTATTTT. It encodes CASSLAGGPLNTQYF. Based on the CDR3 plus reference TRBV5-1 and TRBJ2-3, the full variable domain is KAGVTQTPRYLIKTRGQQVTLSCSPISGHRSVSWYQQTPGQGLQFLFEYFSETQRNKGNFPGRFSGRQFSNSRSEMNVSTLELGDSALYLCASSLAGGPLNTQYFGPGTRLTVL.